Shown below are 13 T cell receptor beta chains from a single sample sequenced in a study of blood T cell repertoires in COVID-19. Some clones are missing from TCRdb's copy, which holds only in-frame ones; the method was immunoSEQ multiplex PCR. Among approximately 250,000 clones listed, roughly 80% were seen once. The sequenced material came from peripheral blood. The receptors derive from a woman in her forties or fifties with acute or convalescent COVID-19.

The chain has TRBV7-3 and TRBJ2-6, with 11 bases matching TRBD1. J gave up 4 bases and V 5 bases, and 7 bases lay outside the gene matches. CDR1 is SGHTA, CDR2 FQGTGA, per germline. The CDR3 length is 17 residues. In nucleotides, the CDR3 is TGTGCCAGCAGCATCAGGACAGGGGGCGCGGGGGCCAACGTCCTGACTTTC. Translating gives CASSIRTGGAGANVLTF.

With respect to this clone: A junction end diverges from the germline sequence, so it may reflect a read error. The V gene is TRBV7-7, the J gene TRBJ2-5; 7 bases agree with TRBD1. The germline V gene has CDR1 SSHAT and CDR2 FNYEAQ (reference sequence). CDR3 size: 15 residues. The CDR3 loop is CASSLGRQGTETQYF. The CDR3 DNA follows: TGTGCTAGCAGCTTAGGGCGACAGGGAACAGAGACCCAGTACTTC. The full variable domain, in which reference TRBV7-7 and TRBJ2-5 provide the parts outside the CDR3, is GAGVSQSPRYKVTKRGQDVTLRCDPISSHATLYWYQQALGQGPEFLTYFNYEAQPDKSGLPSDRFSAERPEGSISTLTIQRTEQRDSAMYRCASSLGRQGTETQYFGPGTRLLVL.

The rearrangement links TRBV19 to TRBJ1-2, with a possible D match to TRBD1 (5 bases). This CDR3 contains 15 residues. Germline loops: CDR1 LNHDA, CDR2 SQIVND (reference sequence). V was pared by 10 bases and J by 5 bases, with 23 bases between. This chain's CDR3 is CATHMAREGGYGYTF. The CDR3 bases are TGTGCCACCCACATGGCCAGGGAGGGTGGGTATGGCTACACCTTC. Together with reference TRBV19 and TRBJ1-2, the CDR3 gives the full variable domain: DGGITQSPKYLFRKEGQNVTLSCEQNLNHDAMYWYRQDPGQGLRLIYYSQIVNDFQKGDIAEGYSVSREKKESFPLTVTSAQKNPTAFYLCATHMAREGGYGYTFGSGTRLTVV.

The chain employs TRBV5-1 and TRBJ2-4, with D hard to call. The CDR3 contains 16 residues. V lost 0 bases to trimming and J lost 0 bases, with 10 bases between them. The V gene's germline CDR1 is SGHRS and CDR2 YFSETQ. CDR3 sequence: CASSLDAAVAKNIQYF. The CDR3 bases are TGCGCCAGCAGCTTGGATGCGGCGGTAGCCAAAAACATTCAGTACTTC.

V usage is TRBV27 and J usage is TRBJ1-2; unclear D gene. V dropped 8 bases and J dropped 5 bases, with 18 bases sitting between them. Germline CDR1 MNHEY, CDR2 SMNVEV (reference sequence). The CDR3 is 14 amino acids. Here the CDR3 DNA reads TGTGCCAGCGGCGTCGAGGGCGCGGGGTATGGCTACACCTTC. Translated, it gives CASGVEGAGYGYTF.

V is TRBV5-5 and J is TRBJ1-1; D call uncertain. V lost 0 bases to trimming and J lost 7 bases, with 10 bases between them. Germline lookup yields CDR1 SGHKS and CDR2 YYEKEE (reference sequence). The CDR3 loop spans 13 amino acids. This CDR3 is CASSLVATGEAFF. The CDR3 bases are TGTGCCAGCAGCTTGGTAGCTACTGGTGAAGCTTTCTTT.

The rearrangement links TRBV19 to TRBJ2-6; 10 bases line up with TRBD1. The length of the CDR3 is 17 residues. The germline V gene has CDR1 LNHDA and CDR2 SQIVND (reference sequence). The V and J ends lost 6 bases and 0 bases, in that order; junction bases with no gene match: 5. The CDR3 DNA reads as TGTGCCAGTAGCCGGGACAGGGGCGACTCTGGGGCCAACGTCCTGACTTTC. Protein sequence: CASSRDRGDSGANVLTF.

Written as DNA, the CDR3 is TGTGCCAGCAAATGTACTAGCGGGAGAGACCAGGACACCGGGGAGCTGTTTTTT. It encodes CASKCTSGRDQDTGELFF. V and J are TRBV12-1 and TRBJ2-2; the listed D gene, TRBD2, was not tested against the DNA. TRBV12-1 is flagged as a pseudogene. The length of the CDR3 is 18 residues.

V is TRBV19 and J is TRBJ2-7; 11 bases are shared with TRBD1. This CDR3 spans 15 amino acids. Germline V lookup: CDR1 LNHDA, CDR2 SQIVND (reference sequence). V lost 4 bases to trimming and J lost 3 bases; unmatched junction nucleotides: 5. The CDR3 coding sequence is TGTGCCAGTAGTAGAGGTGGGACAGGGGGCTACGAGCAGTACTTC. It yields the protein CASSRGGTGGYEQYF.

To note about this clone: This sample includes further DNA sequences coding for the same CDR3. This sequence joins TRBV5-1 and TRBJ2-7; TRBD1 agrees at 10 bases. This CDR3 contains 14 residues. Germline trimming cut 4 bases from V and 4 bases from J; bases unmatched to any gene: 5. Germline V gene lookup returns CDR1 SGHRS and CDR2 YFSETQ. This CDR3 is CASSPTGGVYEQYF. CDR3 DNA: TGCGCCAGCAGCCCGACAGGGGGCGTTTACGAGCAGTACTTC. Supplemented by reference TRBV5-1 and TRBJ2-7, the full variable domain reads KAGVTQTPRYLIKTRGQQVTLSCSPISGHRSVSWYQQTPGQGLQFLFEYFSETQRNKGNFPGRFSGRQFSNSRSEMNVSTLELGDSALYLCASSPTGGVYEQYFGPGTRLTVT.

This clone came up a few times. This chain links TRBV25-1 with TRBJ1-2; D is unclear. The CDR3 contains 13 residues. CDR1 is MGHDK and CDR2 is SYGVNS in the germline V gene. V was cut by 1 base and J by 8 bases, with 11 bases left in between. DNA for the CDR3: TGTGCCAGCAGTGAATTTGGAGGGTCCGGCTACACCTTC. Amino acids: CASSEFGGSGYTF.

The chain has TRBV6-5 and TRBJ1-1; TRBD1 matches 8 bases. The CDR3 runs 14 residues. The V and J ends lost 6 bases and 1 base, in that order; junction bases with no gene match: 4. Germline CDR1 MNHEY, CDR2 SVGAGI. This CDR3 reads CASRAGGENTEAFF. The CDR3 DNA reads as TGTGCCAGCAGGGCAGGGGGCGAGAACACTGAAGCTTTCTTT.

This clone was detected once. This chain uses TRBV30 with TRBJ2-1, with 11 bases fitting TRBD2. There are 16 residues in the CDR3. Germline CDR1 reads GTSNPN; CDR2 reads SVGIG (reference sequence). V shed 5 bases, J shed 2 bases, and the junction held 8 bases outside the gene matches. The CDR3: CAWGSGTSGTYNEQFF. CDR3 bases: TGTGCCTGGGGCTCAGGGACTAGCGGAACCTACAATGAGCAGTTCTTC.